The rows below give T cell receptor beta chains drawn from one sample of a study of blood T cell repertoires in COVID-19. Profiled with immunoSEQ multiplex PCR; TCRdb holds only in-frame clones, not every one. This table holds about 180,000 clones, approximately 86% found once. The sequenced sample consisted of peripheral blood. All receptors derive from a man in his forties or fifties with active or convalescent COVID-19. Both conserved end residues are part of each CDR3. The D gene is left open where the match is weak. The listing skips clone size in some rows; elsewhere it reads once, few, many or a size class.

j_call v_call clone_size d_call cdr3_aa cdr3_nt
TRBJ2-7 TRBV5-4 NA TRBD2 CASSSNQRGPRPPSYEQYF TGTGCCAGCAGCTCCAATCAGCGGGGGCCCCGACCACCCTCCTACGAGCAGTACTTC
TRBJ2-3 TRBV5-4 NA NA CASRDGTTSTDTQYF TGTGCCAGCAGGGACGGGACAACTAGCACAGATACGCAGTATTTT
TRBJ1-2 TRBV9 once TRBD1 CASSVHRTGGFYGYTF TGTGCCAGCAGCGTCCACCGGACAGGGGGTTTCTATGGCTACACCTTC
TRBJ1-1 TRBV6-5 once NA CASSYSQGSTEAFF TGTGCCAGCAGTTACTCGCAGGGGAGCACTGAAGCTTTCTTT
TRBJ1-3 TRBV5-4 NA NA CASSSPGANFGNTIYF TGTGCCAGCAGCTCCCCAGGGGCAAATTTTGGAAACACCATATATTTT
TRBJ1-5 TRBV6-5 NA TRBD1 CASMRTGEGQPQHF TGTGCCAGCATGAGGACAGGGGAGGGACAGCCCCAGCATTTT
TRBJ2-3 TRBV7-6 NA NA CASSPGGGKADTQYF TGTGCCAGCAGCCCCGGTGGGGGGAAGGCAGATACGCAGTATTTT
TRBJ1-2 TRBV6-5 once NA CASSHRVGYTF TGTGCCAGCAGCCACAGGGTTGGCTACACCTTC
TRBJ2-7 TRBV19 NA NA CASRASDSSYEQYF TGTGCCAGTAGGGCTAGCGATAGCTCCTACGAGCAGTACTTC
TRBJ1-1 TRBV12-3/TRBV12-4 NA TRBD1 CATQGWGYGAFF TGTGCCACACAGGGGTGGGGATACGGAGCTTTCTTT
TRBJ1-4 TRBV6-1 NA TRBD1 CASSESGQKKLFF TGTGCCAGCAGTGAATCGGGACAGAAAAAACTGTTTTTT
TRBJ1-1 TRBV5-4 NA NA CASTSGGAEVNTEAFF TGTGCCAGCACCTCGGGGGGGGCTGAAGTAAACACTGAAGCTTTCTTT
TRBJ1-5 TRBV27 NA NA CASSLIMDQPQHF TGTGCCAGCAGTCTAATTATGGATCAGCCCCAGCATTTT
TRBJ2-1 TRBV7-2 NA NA CASSLHGTSSYNEQFF TGTGCCAGCAGCTTACACGGTACGAGCTCCTACAATGAGCAGTTCTTC
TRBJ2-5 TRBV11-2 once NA CASSWQGRPETQYF TGTGCCAGCAGCTGGCAGGGAAGGCCGGAGACCCAGTACTTC
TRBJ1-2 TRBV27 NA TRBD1 CASSFSGTGSGYTF TGTGCCAGCAGTTTCTCTGGGACAGGATCCGGCTACACCTTC
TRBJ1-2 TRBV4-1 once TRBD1 CASSQWLGAGGDYGYTF TGCGCCAGCAGCCAATGGTTGGGCGCAGGGGGCGACTATGGCTACACCTTC
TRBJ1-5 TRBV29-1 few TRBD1 CSVGQGGNQPQHF TGCAGCGTTGGACAGGGTGGTAATCAGCCCCAGCATTTT
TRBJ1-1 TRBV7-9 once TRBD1 CASSRDRARNTEAFF TGTGCCAGCAGCCGGGACAGGGCAAGGAACACTGAAGCTTTCTTT
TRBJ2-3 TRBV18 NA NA CASSRGTVVTDTQYF TGTGCCAGCTCACGCGGGACAGTTGTTACGGATACGCAGTATTTT
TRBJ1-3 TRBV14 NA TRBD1 CASSHLNRGNTIYF TGTGCCAGCAGCCACCTGAACAGGGGGAACACCATATATTTT
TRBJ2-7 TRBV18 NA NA CASSVGGGEKDEQYF TGTGCCAGCTCAGTGGGCGGGGGCGAGAAAGACGAGCAGTACTTC
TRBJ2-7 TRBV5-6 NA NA CASSLESRQGLYF TGTGCCAGCAGCTTGGAGTCTCGGCAGGGTCTGTACTTC
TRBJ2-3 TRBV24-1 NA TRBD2 CATAGARTGLDTQYF TGTGCCACCGCGGGAGCCCGGACGGGTCTAGATACGCAGTATTTT
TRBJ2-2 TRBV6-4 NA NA CASSWGESGGELFF TGTGCCAGCAGTTGGGGGGAGAGCGGCGGGGAGCTGTTTTTT
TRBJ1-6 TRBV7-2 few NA CASQTVYNSPLHF TGTGCCAGCCAGACAGTATATAATTCACCCCTCCACTTT
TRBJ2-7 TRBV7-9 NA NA CASSLYRPPTSYEQYF TGTGCCAGCAGCTTATACCGTCCTCCAACTTCCTACGAGCAGTACTTC
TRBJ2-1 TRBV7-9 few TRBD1 CASSYRTGDLGEQFF TGTGCCAGCAGTTATAGGACAGGGGATTTGGGTGAGCAGTTCTTC